Below, 11 T cell receptor beta chains from the same sample are listed, as sequenced in a study of T cell changes during pregnancy in multiple sclerosis. Libraries were prepared by immunoSEQ multiplex PCR; TCRdb keeps only in-frame clonotypes and omits some of them. The sample lists around 80,000 clones; around 94% were seen once. The sample here was peripheral blood, taken in the second trimester of pregnancy. These receptors were taken from a female donor in good health, enrolled as a control in a pregnancy study.

This chain uses TRBV19 with TRBJ2-2; possibly TRBD2 for D (6 bases). The germline V and J ends were trimmed by 7 bases and 3 bases, with 21 bases remaining between them. The CDR3 sequence is 17 residues long. Germline-derived CDR1 and CDR2 are LNHDA and SQIVND (reference sequence). In nucleotides, the CDR3 is TGTGCCAGTACTCCGATCCGAGCGGGCTTCGACACCGGGGAGCTGTTTTTT. Its protein product is CASTPIRAGFDTGELFF.

The chain employs TRBV5-1 and TRBJ2-1; 11 positions agree with TRBD2. This CDR3 contains 17 residues. Germline lookup yields CDR1 SGHRS and CDR2 YFSETQ. J gave up 7 bases and V 2 bases, and 11 bases lay outside the gene matches. The CDR3 DNA is TGCGCCAGCAGCTTAAGAGATAGCGGGAGGGCGGGGAATGAGCAGTTCTTC. Encoded protein: CASSLRDSGRAGNEQFF.

V and J are TRBV9 and TRBJ1-4; 10 nucleotides match TRBD1. The V gene end was trimmed by 3 bases and the J gene end by 5 bases; junction bases not matched to a gene: 4. The CDR3 loop spans 15 amino acids. In germline, CDR1 is SGDLS, CDR2 YYNGEE. The CDR3 reads CASSARDRGNEKLFF. In DNA form, the CDR3 reads TGTGCCAGCAGCGCCCGGGACAGGGGAAATGAAAAACTGTTTTTT.

CDR3 amino acids: CASGGFGTGWGYTF. In DNA, the CDR3 is TGTGCCAGCGGCGGGTTTGGGACAGGTTGGGGCTACACCTTC. The rearrangement joins TRBV6-5 to TRBJ1-2; TRBD1 matches at 8 bases. The J segment lost 8 bases and the V segment lost 8 bases, leaving 13 bases of the junction unmatched. Germline V CDR1 and CDR2: MNHEY, SVGAGI. This CDR3 spans 14 amino acids.

V and J are TRBV28 and TRBJ1-5, with D unclear. Germline CDR1 MDHEN, CDR2 SYDVKM. Trimming shortened V by 5 bases and J by 7 bases, and 12 bases separated the two germline ends. The CDR3 totals 13 residues. The CDR3 loop is CASSGRPRQPQHF. CDR3 in DNA: TGTGCCAGCAGTGGGAGGCCAAGACAGCCCCAGCATTTT.

As to this clone: Other DNA sequences in the sample encode the same CDR3. The chain is built from TRBV5-1 and TRBJ1-1; D gene ambiguous. Germline CDR1 and CDR2: SGHRS and YFSETQ. This CDR3 comprises 14 residues. Trimming stripped 0 bases from V and 1 base from J, with 7 bases between. The CDR3 region is CASSLDRPNTEAFF. The CDR3 nucleotides are TGCGCCAGCAGCTTGGACAGACCGAACACTGAAGCTTTCTTT.

The J gene is TRBJ2-6, the V gene TRBV28; 12 nucleotides agree with TRBD2. The ends lost 0 bases at V and 4 bases at J; junction bases unmatched: 10. This CDR3 has 20 amino acids. Germline V gene sequence: CDR1 MDHEN, CDR2 SYDVKM. The CDR3 bases are TGTGCCAGCAGTTTATGGGTGGCTAGCGGGAGGGCCGCAGGGGCCAACGTCCTGACTTTC. Protein product: CASSLWVASGRAAGANVLTF.

V usage is TRBV5-6 and J usage is TRBJ1-5; 9 bases are a match to TRBD1. Germline V gives CDR1 SGHDT, CDR2 YYEEEE. With 5 bases clipped from V and 3 bases from J, the junction kept 6 bases outside the gene matches. The CDR3 length is 15 residues. CDR3 bases: TGTGCCAGCAGTCCCGGGACAGGGTTCAATCAGCCCCAGCATTTT. The encoded protein is CASSPGTGFNQPQHF.

This chain joins TRBV11-2 and TRBJ2-7; possibly TRBD2 for D (6 bases). Germline CDR1 SGHAT, CDR2 FQNNGV. Trimming removed 2 bases from V and 2 bases from J, with 13 bases in between. The CDR3 totals 15 residues. CDR3 DNA sequence: TGTGCCAGCAGCTTAATCGGCGGGGTTACCTACGAGCAGTACTTC. Its translation: CASSLIGGVTYEQYF.

A single count supports this clone. The V and J genes are TRBV6-5 and TRBJ1-2; possibly TRBD1 for D (6 bases). The CDR3 totals 14 residues. The V end was cut by 0 bases, the J end by 2 bases, with 7 bases between. Germline CDR1 reads MNHEY; CDR2 reads SVGAGI. The CDR3: CASSYSTGNYGYTF. CDR3 in DNA: TGTGCCAGCAGTTACTCGACAGGAAACTATGGCTACACCTTC.

The chain combines TRBV14 with TRBJ2-7; tentative D call: TRBD1 (6 bases). V was trimmed by 4 bases and J by 1 base, leaving 17 bases between them. The CDR3 covers 16 residues. CDR1 and CDR2 from the germline V gene are SGHDN and FVKESK. The CDR3 spells CASSPSRGHISYEQYF. DNA for the CDR3: TGTGCCAGCAGCCCAAGCAGGGGTCATATATCCTACGAGCAGTACTTC.